This TCR beta chain is drawn from a study of control samples from healthy donors and cancer patients. The V gene's germline CDR1 is SGHKS and CDR2 YYEKEE (reference sequence). Trimming took 0 bases from V and 6 from J; bases not matched to a gene: 3. The CDR3 contains 15 residues. Produced via immunoSEQ multiplex PCR; TCRdb's table is partial and in-frame only. The sample lists approximately 90,000 clones, around four fifths occurring once. The V gene is TRBV5-5, the J gene TRBJ2-5, with TRBD2 matching 12 bases. Sequences were obtained from blood. This clonotype originated in a young man in good health. As DNA, the CDR3 is TGTGCCAGCAGCTTGGTACTAGCGGGGGGCCAGACCCAGTACTTC. Translating gives CASSLVLAGGQTQYF.